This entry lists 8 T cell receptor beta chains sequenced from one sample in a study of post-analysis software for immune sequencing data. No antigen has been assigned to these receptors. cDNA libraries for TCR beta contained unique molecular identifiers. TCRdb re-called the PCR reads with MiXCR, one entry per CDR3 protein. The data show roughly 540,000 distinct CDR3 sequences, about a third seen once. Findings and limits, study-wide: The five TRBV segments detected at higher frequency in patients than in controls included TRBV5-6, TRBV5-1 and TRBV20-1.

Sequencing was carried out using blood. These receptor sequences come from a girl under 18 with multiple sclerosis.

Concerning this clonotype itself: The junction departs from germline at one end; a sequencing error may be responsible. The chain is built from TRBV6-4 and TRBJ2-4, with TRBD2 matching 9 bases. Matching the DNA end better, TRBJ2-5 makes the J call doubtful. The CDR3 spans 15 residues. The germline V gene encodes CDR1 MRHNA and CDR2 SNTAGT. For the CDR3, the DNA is TGTGCCTGCAGTGTGCCTAGCGGGGACCAAGAGACCCAGTACTTC. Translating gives CACSVPSGDQETQYF.

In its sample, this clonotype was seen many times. In nucleotides, the CDR3 is TGTGCCAGCAGCTTAGCGGCGGAGACCCAGTACTTC. Its translation: CASSLAAETQYF. The rearrangement uses TRBV7-6 and TRBJ2-5, with no clear D. The CDR3 has 12 residues. Germline CDR1 and CDR2: SGHVS and FNYEAQ. Trimming shortened V by 0 bases and J by 5 bases, and 4 bases separated the two germline ends.

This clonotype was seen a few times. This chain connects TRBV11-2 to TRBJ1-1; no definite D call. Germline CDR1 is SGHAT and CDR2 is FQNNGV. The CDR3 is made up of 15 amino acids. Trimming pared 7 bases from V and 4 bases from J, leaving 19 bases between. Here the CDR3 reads CASTRSGPTFTEAFF. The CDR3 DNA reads TGTGCCAGCACCCGGTCCGGCCCGACGTTCACTGAAGCTTTCTTT.

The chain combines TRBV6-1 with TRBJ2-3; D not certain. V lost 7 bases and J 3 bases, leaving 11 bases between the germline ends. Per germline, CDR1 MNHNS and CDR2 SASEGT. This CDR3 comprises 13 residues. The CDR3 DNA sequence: TGTGCCAGCACCGTGGTAGGGACAGATACGCAGTATTTT. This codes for CASTVVGTDTQYF.

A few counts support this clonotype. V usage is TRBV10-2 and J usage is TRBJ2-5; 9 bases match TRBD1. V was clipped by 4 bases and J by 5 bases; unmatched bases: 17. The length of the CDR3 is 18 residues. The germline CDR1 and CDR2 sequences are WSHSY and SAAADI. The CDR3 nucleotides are TGCGCCAGCAGTGCATACTTGGCTCCGGGACAGGGCTATGAGACCCAGTACTTC. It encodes CASSAYLAPGQGYETQYF.

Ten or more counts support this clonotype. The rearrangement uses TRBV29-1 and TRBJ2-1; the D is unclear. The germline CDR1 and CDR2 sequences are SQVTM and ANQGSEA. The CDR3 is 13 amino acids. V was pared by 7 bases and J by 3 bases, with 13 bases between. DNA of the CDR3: TGCAGCGCCGTGACCCTTCGCTACAATGAGCAGTTCTTC. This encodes CSAVTLRYNEQFF.

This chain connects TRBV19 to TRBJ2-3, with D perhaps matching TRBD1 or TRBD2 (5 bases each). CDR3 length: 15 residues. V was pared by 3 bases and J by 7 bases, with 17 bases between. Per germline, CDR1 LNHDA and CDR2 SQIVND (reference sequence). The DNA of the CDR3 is TGTGCCAGTAGTATGGGGCTGGGACGAGGCAATACGCAGTATTTT. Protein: CASSMGLGRGNTQYF.

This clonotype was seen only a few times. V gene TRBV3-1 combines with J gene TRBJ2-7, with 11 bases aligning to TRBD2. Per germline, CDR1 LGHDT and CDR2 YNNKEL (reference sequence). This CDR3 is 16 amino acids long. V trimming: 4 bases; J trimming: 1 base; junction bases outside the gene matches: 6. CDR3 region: CASSRGLAANSYEQYF. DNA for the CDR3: TGTGCCAGCAGCCGGGGACTAGCGGCTAATTCCTACGAGCAGTACTTC.